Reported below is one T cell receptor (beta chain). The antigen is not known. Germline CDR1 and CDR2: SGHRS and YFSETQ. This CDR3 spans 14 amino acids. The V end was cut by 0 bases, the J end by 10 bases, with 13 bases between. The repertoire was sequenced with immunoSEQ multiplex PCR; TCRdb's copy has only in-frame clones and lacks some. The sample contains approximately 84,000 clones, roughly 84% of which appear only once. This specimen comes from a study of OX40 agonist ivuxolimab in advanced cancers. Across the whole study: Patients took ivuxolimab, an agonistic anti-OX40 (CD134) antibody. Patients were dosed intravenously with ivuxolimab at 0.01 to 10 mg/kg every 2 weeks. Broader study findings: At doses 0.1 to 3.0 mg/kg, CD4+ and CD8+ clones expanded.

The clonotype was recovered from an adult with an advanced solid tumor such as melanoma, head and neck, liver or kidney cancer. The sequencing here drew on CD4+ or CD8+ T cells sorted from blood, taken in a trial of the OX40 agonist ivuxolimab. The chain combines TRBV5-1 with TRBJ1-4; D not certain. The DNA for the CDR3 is TGCGCCAGCAGCTTGGTTTACGAAGAGGGAAAACTGTTTTTT. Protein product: CASSLVYEEGKLFF.